The next 30 T cell receptor beta chains were all read from a single sample in a study of OX40 agonist ivuxolimab in advanced cancers. Some clones are missing from TCRdb's copy, which holds only in-frame ones; the method was immunoSEQ multiplex PCR. The table lists 60,000 to 70,000 clones, 89% of them singletons. The material was CD4+ or CD8+ T cells sorted from blood, obtained in a trial of the OX40 agonist ivuxolimab. These receptors were taken from an adult with an advanced solid tumor such as melanoma, head and neck, liver or kidney cancer.

This rearrangement joins TRBV7-9 to TRBJ2-1, with no clear D. Trimming removed 8 bases at V and 6 bases at J, with 11 bases between. Germline CDR1 is SEHNR and CDR2 is FQNEAQ (reference sequence). The CDR3 is made up of 12 amino acids. CDR3: CASDLYGNEQFF. CDR3 coding DNA: TGTGCCAGCGACTTATATGGCAATGAGCAGTTCTTC.

The V and J genes are TRBV5-1 and TRBJ1-6, with D unclear. Germline CDR1 and CDR2: SGHRS and YFSETQ. This CDR3 region has 14 residues. Trimming stripped 0 bases from V and 8 bases from J, with 9 bases between. CDR3 loop: CASSLASGDSPLHF. CDR3 DNA: TGCGCCAGCAGCTTGGCCTCAGGTGATTCACCCCTCCACTTT.

Details on this clone: The DNA is left out, because the CDR3 cannot be placed on it with certainty; the CDR3 is given as TCRdb lists it. This chain links TRBV21-1 with TRBJ2-7; the tabulated D call, TRBD2, remains unverified against the DNA. TRBV21-1 is noted as a pseudogene. A total of 17 residues make up the CDR3, ends included. The CDR3 loop reads CASRVPVGSGSTYEQYF.

The rearrangement joins TRBV4-1 to TRBJ2-7; 10 nucleotides align to TRBD2. Germline-derived CDR1 and CDR2 are MGHRA and YSYEKL. The CDR3 covers 14 residues. V gave up 4 bases and J gave up 4 bases; unmatched junction bases: 4. CDR3: CASSPPGLAYEQYF. The CDR3 DNA reads as TGCGCCAGCAGCCCCCCGGGACTAGCGTACGAGCAGTACTTC.

The chain carries TRBV27 and TRBJ2-7; perhaps TRBD2 as D (6 bases). The CDR3 has 14 residues. The germline CDR1 and CDR2 sequences are MNHEY and SMNVEV (reference sequence). V was cut by 8 bases and J by 0 bases, with 14 bases left in between. The CDR3 spells CASRKRGNSYEQYF. Written as DNA, the CDR3 is TGTGCCAGCCGAAAACGGGGGAACTCCTACGAGCAGTACTTC.

The genes are TRBV27 and TRBJ1-4; no definite D call. The length of the CDR3 is 15 residues. Looked up from germline, CDR1 is MNHEY and CDR2 is SMNVEV (reference sequence). The V gene lost 6 bases and the J gene lost 4 bases, with 15 bases spanning the gap. This CDR3 is CASSPKLRVNEKLFF. CDR3 nucleotide sequence: TGTGCCAGCAGCCCTAAGCTGAGGGTTAATGAAAAACTGTTTTTT.

This clone has just a few counts. The rearrangement links TRBV27 to TRBJ1-1; no firm D call. With 3 bases removed from V and 4 bases from J, the gap between germline ends came to 9 bases. Per the germline V gene, CDR1 is MNHEY and CDR2 is SMNVEV (reference sequence). The CDR3 loop spans 13 amino acids. CDR3 protein: CASSFSRFTEAFF. In nucleotides, the CDR3 is TGTGCCAGCAGTTTCAGCCGATTCACTGAAGCTTTCTTT.

The chain combines TRBV15 with TRBJ1-2; D unclear. The CDR3 spans 15 residues. CDR1 LNHNV and CDR2 YYDKDF come from the germline V gene (reference sequence). Trimming removed 5 bases at V and 4 bases at J, with 17 bases between. CDR3: CATSVWCGKTYGYTF. CDR3 in DNA: TGTGCCACCAGCGTATGGTGTGGAAAGACCTATGGCTACACCTTC.

The chain employs TRBV7-9 and TRBJ2-7; D not certain. The length of the CDR3 is 15 residues. The V gene's germline CDR1 is SEHNR and CDR2 FQNEAQ (reference sequence). V dropped 2 bases and J dropped 0 bases, with 11 bases sitting between them. DNA of the CDR3: TGTGCCAGCAGCTTAAGAGACTCAAGCTCCTACGAGCAGTACTTC. Translated: CASSLRDSSSYEQYF.

The rearrangement links TRBV19 to TRBJ2-3, with 10 bases matching TRBD2. The ends lost 4 bases at V and 1 base at J; junction bases unmatched: 2. The germline CDR1 and CDR2 sequences are LNHDA and SQIVND (reference sequence). CDR3 length equals 15 residues. The CDR3 sequence: CASSKLAGGTDTQYF. The CDR3 DNA reads TGTGCCAGTAGTAAGCTAGCGGGGGGCACAGATACGCAGTATTTT.

The chain has TRBV11-2 and TRBJ1-3; 8 bases map to TRBD1. The germline gives CDR1 SGHAT, CDR2 FQNNGV. The V and J ends lost 3 bases and 0 bases, in that order; junction bases with no gene match: 7. This CDR3 has 17 residues. The CDR3 sequence: CASSFWTGMGSGNTIYF. The CDR3 DNA reads as TGTGCCAGCAGCTTCTGGACAGGGATGGGCTCTGGAAACACCATATATTTT.

This clone was counted between two and nine times. The rearrangement joins TRBV19 to TRBJ1-2; tentatively, D is TRBD1 (6 bases). The CDR3 has 15 residues. V was pared by 10 bases and J by 1 base, with 19 bases between. The germline V gene has CDR1 LNHDA and CDR2 SQIVND (reference sequence). The CDR3 loop reads CATALVGANNYGYTF. CDR3 nucleotide sequence: TGTGCCACCGCGCTGGTGGGGGCTAATAACTATGGCTACACCTTC.

This chain uses TRBV27 with TRBJ1-5; D ambiguous. Looked up from germline, CDR1 is MNHEY and CDR2 is SMNVEV (reference sequence). V lost 2 bases and J 1 base, leaving 3 bases between the germline ends. This CDR3 region has 13 residues. CDR3 protein: CASSLKSNQPQHF. In DNA form, the CDR3 reads TGTGCCAGCAGTTTAAAAAGCAATCAGCCCCAGCATTTT.

This chain connects TRBV11-2 to TRBJ2-1; 9 bases agree with TRBD2. Germline V gene data show CDR1 as SGHAT and CDR2 as FQNNGV. The V gene end was trimmed by 5 bases and the J gene end by 4 bases; junction bases not matched to a gene: 9. The CDR3 covers 16 residues. The CDR3 coding sequence is TGTGCCAGCAGCCCTCAGGTGGCGGGGGGGTACAATGAGCAGTTCTTC. Amino acid sequence: CASSPQVAGGYNEQFF.

The J gene is TRBJ2-1, the V gene TRBV9; D is unclear. The CDR3 contains 13 residues. V was shortened by 0 bases and J by 8 bases, with 9 bases between the two germline ends. CDR1 is SGDLS and CDR2 is YYNGEE in the germline V gene. The CDR3 is CASSVGPLDEQFF. In DNA form, the CDR3 reads TGTGCCAGCAGCGTAGGTCCCTTGGATGAGCAGTTCTTC.

In its sample, this clone was seen a few times. The chain is built from TRBV29-1 and TRBJ1-2; tentative D call: TRBD1 (5 bases). Germline V gives CDR1 SQVTM, CDR2 ANQGSEA. V was cut by 6 bases and J by 4 bases, with 9 bases left in between. The CDR3 is 11 amino acids. The CDR3 loop is CSVAGGYGYTF. The DNA of the CDR3 is TGCAGCGTCGCGGGGGGCTATGGCTACACCTTC.

The chain is built from TRBV5-6 and TRBJ1-2; tentatively, D is TRBD1 (5 bases). The CDR3 spans 15 residues. Deletions cut 0 bases from V and 1 base from J, with 10 bases between. Germline assignment: CDR1 SGHDT and CDR2 YYEEEE. The CDR3 coding sequence is TGTGCCAGCAGCTTGGGCCAGGGAAATAACTATGGCTACACCTTC. Encoded protein: CASSLGQGNNYGYTF.

The chain joins TRBV5-1 to TRBJ2-7; TRBD2 might be the D (5 bases). CDR1 is SGHRS and CDR2 is YFSETQ in the germline V gene. This CDR3 has 18 amino acids. V lost 0 bases and J lost 2, with 21 bases in between. The CDR3 is CASSLASSSPQLTYEQYF. The CDR3 DNA reads as TGCGCCAGCAGCTTGGCCAGTTCTAGCCCGCAATTGACCTACGAGCAGTACTTC.

This clone was picked up a small number of times. This rearrangement joins TRBV6-1 to TRBJ2-7; D may be TRBD1 or TRBD2 (6 bases each). Germline assignment: CDR1 MNHNS and CDR2 SASEGT. CDR3 length: 14 residues. Trimming took 7 bases from V and 6 from J, leaving 19 bases between them. The CDR3 sequence is CASKGGGVFSEQYF. The DNA of the CDR3 is TGTGCCAGCAAGGGGGGCGGGGTTTTCTCCGAGCAGTACTTC.

The chain uses TRBV12-5 and TRBJ2-3; D is possibly TRBD1 (6 bases). The CDR3 loop spans 15 amino acids. Germline values: CDR1 LGHNT, CDR2 FRNRAP. V shed 3 bases and J shed 3 bases, with 13 bases lying between them. CDR3 coding DNA: TGTGCTAGTGGTTTTGGGGGCAGCCTGACAGATACGCAGTATTTT. This codes for CASGFGGSLTDTQYF.

The rearrangement uses TRBV27 and TRBJ1-2; the D is unclear. The CDR3 sequence is 13 residues long. Trimming took off 2 bases at V and 2 bases at J, with 6 bases between the two ends. Germline V gene sequence: CDR1 MNHEY, CDR2 SMNVEV (reference sequence). The CDR3 is CASSLTANYGYTF. CDR3 DNA: TGTGCCAGCAGTTTAACAGCCAACTATGGCTACACCTTC.

V and J are TRBV6-6 and TRBJ2-7; D unresolved. V was clipped by 6 bases and J by 3 bases, with 15 bases between them. This CDR3 is 14 amino acids long. In germline, CDR1 is MNHNY, CDR2 SVGAGI (reference sequence). Here the CDR3 reads CASSLQPFDYEQYF. The CDR3 DNA is TGTGCCAGCAGCCTACAGCCCTTCGACTACGAGCAGTACTTC.

CDR3: CASEGDLNTEAFF. The CDR3, as DNA: TGTGCCAGCGAGGGGGATTTGAACACTGAAGCTTTCTTT. This chain links TRBV7-9 with TRBJ1-1; a weak D match, TRBD1 (6 bases). Trimming left V 8 bases short and J 0 bases short, with 10 bases between. The CDR3 length is 13 residues. The V gene's germline CDR1 is SEHNR and CDR2 FQNEAQ (reference sequence).

Only a few counts were recorded for this clone. The chain is built from TRBV7-9 and TRBJ2-6; 8 nucleotides line up with TRBD1. The V segment lost 8 bases and the J segment 3 bases; nucleotides outside the gene matches: 12. The CDR3 length is 17 residues. CDR1 SEHNR and CDR2 FQNEAQ come from the germline V gene (reference sequence). Written as DNA, the CDR3 is TGTGCCAGCCTAAATCCCTGGACAGGGATTGGGGCCAACGTCCTGACTTTC. The encoded protein is CASLNPWTGIGANVLTF. Together with reference TRBV7-9 and TRBJ2-6, the CDR3 gives the full variable domain: DTGVSQNPRHKITKRGQNVTFRCDPISEHNRLYWYRQTLGQGPEFLTYFQNEAQLEKSRLLSDRFSAERPKGSFSTLEIQRTEQGDSAMYLCASLNPWTGIGANVLTFGAGSRLTVL.

In nucleotides, the CDR3 is TGTGCCAGCAGCCACCCCGGGACAGCACCACGTCAAGAGACCCAGTACTTC. Its translation: CASSHPGTAPRQETQYF. The rearrangement uses TRBV11-1 and TRBJ2-5; 7 nucleotides agree with TRBD1. The CDR3 consists of 17 residues. J gave up 2 bases and V 5 bases, and 14 bases lay outside the gene matches. Germline CDR1 is SGHAT and CDR2 is FQDESV (reference sequence).

V is TRBV27 and J is TRBJ2-1; 8 bases line up with TRBD1. V shed 6 bases and J 10 bases; nucleotides not matched to a gene: 14. The CDR3 is 15 residues long. Germline assignment: CDR1 MNHEY and CDR2 SMNVEV (reference sequence). CDR3 in amino acids: CASRFLTQGAGEQFF. The CDR3 region has the DNA TGTGCCAGCAGATTTTTAACCCAGGGGGCAGGCGAGCAGTTCTTC.

The V call is TRBV7-3, the J call TRBJ1-1; D remains unclear. Trimming took 3 bases from V and 1 from J, leaving 6 bases between them. This CDR3 spans 13 amino acids. The germline V gene has CDR1 SGHTA and CDR2 FQGTGA. The CDR3 is CASSFQSNTEAFF. CDR3 in DNA: TGTGCCAGCAGCTTCCAGTCGAACACTGAAGCTTTCTTT.

CDR3 in DNA: TGTGCCAGCAGTTTATCCCCCTCGACAGCGATAACAGATACGCAGTATTTT. This codes for CASSLSPSTAITDTQYF. The chain recombines TRBV27 with TRBJ2-3; TRBD1 might be the D (5 bases). The CDR3 is 17 residues long. CDR1 and CDR2 (germline): MNHEY, SMNVEV (reference sequence). The V gene lost 0 bases and the J gene lost 3 bases, with 16 bases spanning the gap.

This chain joins TRBV30 and TRBJ1-5; no definite D call. V dropped 5 bases and J dropped 7 bases, with 18 bases sitting between them. Germline CDR1 is GTSNPN and CDR2 is SVGIG (reference sequence). This CDR3 spans 14 amino acids. CDR3 loop: CAWGPAVGHQPQHF. DNA of the CDR3: TGTGCCTGGGGTCCGGCGGTAGGGCACCAGCCCCAGCATTTT.

The chain carries TRBV7-9 and TRBJ2-6; unclear D gene. This CDR3 is built from 18 residues. The germline gives CDR1 SEHNR, CDR2 FQNEAQ (reference sequence). V was clipped by 4 bases and J by 0 bases, with 16 bases between them. CDR3 region: CASSSTDTLSSGANVLTF. CDR3 in DNA: TGTGCCAGCAGCTCGACCGATACCTTAAGCTCTGGGGCCAACGTCCTGACTTTC.